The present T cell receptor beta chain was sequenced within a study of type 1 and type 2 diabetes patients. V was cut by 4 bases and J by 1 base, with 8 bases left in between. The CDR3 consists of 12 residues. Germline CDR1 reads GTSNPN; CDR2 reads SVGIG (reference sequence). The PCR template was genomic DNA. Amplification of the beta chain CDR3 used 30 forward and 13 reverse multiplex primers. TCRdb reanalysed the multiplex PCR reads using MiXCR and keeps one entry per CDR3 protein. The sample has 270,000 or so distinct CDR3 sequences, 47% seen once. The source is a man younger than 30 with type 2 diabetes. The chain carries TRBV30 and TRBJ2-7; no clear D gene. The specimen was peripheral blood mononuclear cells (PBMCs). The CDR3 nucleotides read TGTGCCTGGAAAAGGGTGTCCTACGAGCAGTACTTC. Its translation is CAWKRVSYEQYF.